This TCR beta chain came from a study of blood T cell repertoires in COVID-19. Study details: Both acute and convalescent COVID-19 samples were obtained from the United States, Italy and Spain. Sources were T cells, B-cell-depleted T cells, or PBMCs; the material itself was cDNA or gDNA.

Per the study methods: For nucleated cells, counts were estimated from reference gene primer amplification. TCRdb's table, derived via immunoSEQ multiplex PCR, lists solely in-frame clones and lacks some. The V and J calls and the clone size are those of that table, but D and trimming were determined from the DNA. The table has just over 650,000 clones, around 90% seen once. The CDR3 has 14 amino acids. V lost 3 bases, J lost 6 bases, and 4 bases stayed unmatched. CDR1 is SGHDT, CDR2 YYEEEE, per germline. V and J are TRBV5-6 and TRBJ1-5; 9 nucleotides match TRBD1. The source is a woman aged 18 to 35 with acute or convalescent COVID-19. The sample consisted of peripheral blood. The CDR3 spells CASSSETGGQPQHF. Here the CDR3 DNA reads TGTGCCAGCAGCTCGGAGACAGGGGGTCAGCCCCAGCATTTT.